This T cell receptor (beta chain) was obtained from a study of blood T cell repertoires in COVID-19. Method: immunoSEQ multiplex PCR; TCRdb's copy keeps in-frame clones and lacks some. Of around 180,000 clones in the sample, approximately 87% were seen once. V dropped 1 base and J dropped 0 bases, with 13 bases sitting between them. Germline assignment: CDR1 SEHNR and CDR2 FQNEAQ (reference sequence). The CDR3 sequence is 17 residues long. This receptor was taken from a person in their 70s with COVID-19, enrolled during active disease. This rearrangement joins TRBV7-9 to TRBJ1-3; a weak D match, TRBD1 (5 bases). The sample comprised peripheral blood. The CDR3 DNA sequence: TGTGCCAGCAGCTTAGGGCAGGGCGCCTTCTCTGGAAACACCATATATTTT. This translates into CASSLGQGAFSGNTIYF.